The 21 T cell receptor beta chains reported below all come from one sample, sequenced in a study of metastatic and nonmetastatic thyroid tumors. TCRdb re-analyzed the PCR reads through MiXCR. Altogether approximately 15,000 clones are present, roughly a quarter being singletons, with the ten largest covering under 8.5%. All patients reached thyroid surgery having received no treatment beforehand. The sample taken for sequencing was tumor tissue. The receptors were sampled from a female donor with papillary thyroid cancer or a benign thyroid nodule (not recorded which). Some clones in this sample may be carry-over from other donors' samples.

This clone was seen many times. The CDR3 region has the DNA TGTGCCAGTAGTATCTCAGGGGGGACCGGGGAGCTGTTTTTT. Translation gives CASSISGGTGELFF. The chain couples TRBV19 to TRBJ2-2; TRBD1 is a possible D gene (7 bases). CDR1 and CDR2 (germline): LNHDA, SQIVND (reference sequence). Deletions cut 3 bases from V and 5 bases from J, with 10 bases between. The CDR3 length is 14 residues. The full variable domain, completed using reference TRBV19 and TRBJ2-2, is DGGITQSPKYLFRKEGQNVTLSCEQNLNHDAMYWYRQDPGQGLRLIYYSQIVNDFQKGDIAEGYSVSREKKESFPLTVTSAQKNPTAFYLCASSISGGTGELFFGEGSRLTVL.

The rearrangement uses TRBV11-2 and TRBJ1-1; the match to TRBD1 covers 8 bases. The CDR3 length is 17 residues. Germline CDR1 and CDR2: SGHAT and FQNNGV. V was clipped by 4 bases and J by 1 base; unmatched bases: 11. The chain's CDR3 is CASSSEVTGEGNTEAFF. CDR3 in DNA: TGTGCCAGCAGCTCCGAAGTGACAGGGGAGGGGAACACTGAAGCTTTCTTT. Full variable domain (remainder filled in from reference TRBV11-2 and TRBJ1-1): EAGVAQSPRYKIIEKRQSVAFWCNPISGHATLYWYQQILGQGPKLLIQFQNNGVVDDSQLPKDRFSAERLKGVDSTLKIQPAKLEDSAVYLCASSSEVTGEGNTEAFFGQGTRLTVV.

This clone was found many times. A much larger clone differs from this one at a single base, so this may be a read error. Other nucleotide sequences from this sample produce the same CDR3. The chain joins TRBV2 to TRBJ1-2; D remains unclear. The CDR3 runs to 14 residues. CDR1 SNHLY and CDR2 FYNNEI come from the germline V gene. V was pared by 5 bases and J by 0 bases, with 10 bases between. The CDR3 loop is CASSSHSANYGYTF. The CDR3 nucleotides are TGTGCCAGCAGTTCCCACTCAGCTAACTATGGCTACACCTTC.

This chain connects TRBV30 to TRBJ2-7; perhaps TRBD1 as D (5 bases). This CDR3 comprises 12 residues. Germline V gene lookup returns CDR1 GTSNPN and CDR2 SVGIG (reference sequence). The germline V and J ends were trimmed by 0 bases and 7 bases, with 10 bases remaining between them. CDR3 coding DNA: TGTGCCTGGAGTGTACATAGGGGTGAGCAGTACTTC. Translating it yields CAWSVHRGEQYF.

The J gene is TRBJ1-1, the V gene TRBV5-5, with TRBD1 matching over 8 bases. The J segment lost 7 bases and the V segment lost 2 bases, leaving 7 bases of the junction unmatched. Germline loops: CDR1 SGHKS, CDR2 YYEKEE (reference sequence). CDR3 length: 14 residues. CDR3 sequence reads: CASSFEGQAIEAFF. CDR3 bases: TGTGCCAGCAGCTTTGAGGGACAGGCCATTGAAGCTTTCTTT.

The table lists this clone with many counts. This sequence joins TRBV3-1 and TRBJ2-7; D perhaps matches TRBD2 (6 bases). V lost 3 bases to trimming and J lost 9 bases, with 9 bases between them. CDR3 length: 11 amino acids. The germline V gene encodes CDR1 LGHDT and CDR2 YNNKEL (reference sequence). The chain's CDR3 is CASSQGEVQYF. The CDR3, as DNA: TGTGCCAGCAGCCAGGGGGAGGTGCAGTACTTC.

This clone was seen a handful of times. The V gene is TRBV27, the J gene TRBJ2-1, with 11 bases lining up with TRBD2. Germline CDR1 is MNHEY and CDR2 is SMNVEV (reference sequence). The ends lost 4 bases at V and 5 bases at J; junction bases unmatched: 4. The CDR3 contains 15 residues. The CDR3: CASSSLAGGDNEQFF. The CDR3 DNA reads TGTGCCAGCAGTTCCTTAGCGGGAGGGGACAATGAGCAGTTCTTC.

In its sample, this clone was seen many times. The V and J genes are TRBV5-6 and TRBJ2-7, with a possible D match to TRBD1 (6 bases). The length of the CDR3 is 14 residues. Trimming cost V 2 bases and J 6 bases, with 15 bases left between them. Per germline, CDR1 SGHDT and CDR2 YYEEEE. CDR3: CASSFTQGTTEQYF. The CDR3 nucleotides are TGTGCCAGCAGCTTTACCCAGGGGACGACCGAGCAGTACTTC.

This clone has a count of ten or more. The V gene is TRBV7-2, the J gene TRBJ2-5, with 7 positions matching TRBD2. This CDR3 has 15 amino acids. Germline-derived CDR1 and CDR2 are SGHTA and FQGNSA. Losses at the gene ends were 3 bases for V and 5 bases for J; bases not matched to a gene: 9. CDR3 coding DNA: TGTGCCAGCAGCTTGGGGAACCAGGGAGGGGAGACCCAGTACTTC. It is translated as CASSLGNQGGETQYF.

Relative to its sample, this clone is medium-sized. The CDR3 bases are TGTGCCAGCAGTGGCCAGAATTCTGGGGCCAACGTCCTGACTTTC. It translates to CASSGQNSGANVLTF. The chain carries TRBV6-1 and TRBJ2-6, with unresolved D. This CDR3 contains 15 residues. Trimming removed 4 bases at V and 1 base at J, with 8 bases between. The germline gives CDR1 MNHNS, CDR2 SASEGT.

This clone was picked up many times. The chain carries TRBV7-9 and TRBJ1-4; D possibly corresponds to TRBD1 (5 bases). V was trimmed by 5 bases and J by 7 bases, leaving 17 bases between them. The CDR3 is 15 residues long. Germline V gene data show CDR1 as SEHNR and CDR2 as FQNEAQ (reference sequence). This CDR3 is CASSGSGGGSEKLFF. The CDR3 DNA is TGTGCCAGCAGCGGTAGCGGGGGTGGGAGTGAAAAACTGTTTTTT. Using reference TRBV7-9 and TRBJ1-4 for the parts outside the CDR3, the full variable domain is DTGVSQNPRHKITKRGQNVTFRCDPISEHNRLYWYRQTLGQGPEFLTYFQNEAQLEKSRLLSDRFSAERPKGSFSTLEIQRTEQGDSAMYLCASSGSGGGSEKLFFGSGTQLSVL.

The rearrangement uses TRBV20-1 and TRBJ2-1, with 9 nucleotides matching TRBD2. Looked up from germline, CDR1 is DFQATT and CDR2 is SNEGSKA (reference sequence). This CDR3 contains 17 residues. Trimming removed 6 bases from V and 7 bases from J; junction bases left unmatched: 19. CDR3: CSAVQHRGGRALNEQFF. Here the CDR3 DNA reads TGCAGTGCCGTCCAACACCGAGGCGGGAGGGCCTTAAATGAGCAGTTCTTC.

CDR3 coding DNA: TGTGCCAGCAGCCCAGTGAAGCGGGAGGGCCTTCGTTACGAGCAGTACTTC. Translated: CASSPVKREGLRYEQYF. V gene TRBV12-3 or TRBV12-4 combines with J gene TRBJ2-7; TRBD2 matches 10 bases. The V segment lost 6 bases and the J segment 4 bases; nucleotides outside the gene matches: 15. The CDR3 extends over 17 amino acids.

There are many counts of this clone. V gene TRBV6-1 combines with J gene TRBJ2-1, with 8 bases that match TRBD2. Germline V CDR1 and CDR2: MNHNS, SASEGT. V trimming: 6 bases; J trimming: 3 bases; junction bases outside the gene matches: 7. CDR3 size: 15 residues. This CDR3 is CASRLTGTSYNEQFF. The CDR3 DNA reads as TGTGCCAGCAGATTGACCGGGACTAGCTACAATGAGCAGTTCTTC.

Relative to its sample, this clone is medium-sized (0.01 to 0.1%). The gene calls are TRBV27 and TRBJ1-6; D remains ambiguous. Trimming took off 4 bases at V and 3 bases at J, with 10 bases between the two ends. Germline CDR1 is MNHEY and CDR2 is SMNVEV (reference sequence). This CDR3 contains 15 residues. The CDR3 reads CASSSLADYNSPLHF. The CDR3 nucleotides read TGTGCCAGCAGTTCCCTTGCAGACTATAATTCACCCCTCCACTTT.

This clone is labeled as medium-sized. J is TRBJ2-1 and V is TRBV7-2, with no clear D. The CDR3 has 15 amino acids. From germline, CDR1 is SGHTA and CDR2 FQGNSA. Trimming stripped 0 bases from V and 7 bases from J, with 13 bases between. CDR3 residues: CASSLAAGMGNEQFF. The CDR3 DNA sequence: TGTGCCAGCAGCTTAGCAGCAGGAATGGGGAATGAGCAGTTCTTC.

The CDR3 coding sequence is TGTGCCAGCAGGGCGACAGGAATGAACACTGAAGCTTTCTTT. Translation: CASRATGMNTEAFF. The V gene is TRBV6-2 or TRBV6-3, the J gene TRBJ1-1; D is perhaps TRBD1 (6 bases). The germline gives CDR1 MNHEY, CDR2 SVGEGT. V was clipped by 6 bases and J by 0 bases, with 11 bases between them. CDR3 size: 14 residues.

V is TRBV7-2 and J is TRBJ2-1; 10 bases match TRBD2. The V segment lost 4 bases and the J segment 2 bases; nucleotides outside the gene matches: 5. CDR1 and CDR2 (germline): SGHTA, FQGNSA. The CDR3 totals 16 residues. Here the CDR3 reads CASSYSGGIPYNEQFF. The CDR3 region has the DNA TGTGCCAGCAGCTATAGCGGGGGGATCCCCTACAATGAGCAGTTCTTC.

This clone was found many times. The chain uses TRBV2 and TRBJ2-5; a possible D gene is TRBD2 (7 bases). The CDR3 is 14 residues long. Deletions cut 3 bases from V and 6 bases from J, with 14 bases between. Per the germline V gene, CDR1 is SNHLY and CDR2 is FYNNEI. CDR3 bases: TGTGCCAGCAGTGATGGGGGGGGCGGGAAGACCCAGTACTTC. The encoded protein is CASSDGGGGKTQYF.

In its sample, this clone was seen many times. This chain connects TRBV30 to TRBJ1-3; the match to TRBD1 covers 9 bases. CDR1 GTSNPN and CDR2 SVGIG come from the germline V gene (reference sequence). V shed 5 bases and J 2 bases; nucleotides not matched to a gene: 4. The CDR3 loop spans 14 amino acids. CDR3 amino acids: CAWGTGGTGNTIYF. DNA of the CDR3: TGTGCCTGGGGTACAGGGGGCACTGGAAACACCATATATTTT.

In its sample, this clone was seen once. This chain connects TRBV20-1 to TRBJ2-7, with TRBD2 matching over 16 bases. The CDR3 has 18 residues. The V and J ends lost 7 bases and 1 base, in that order; junction bases with no gene match: 13. Per the germline V gene, CDR1 is DFQATT and CDR2 is SNEGSKA (reference sequence). The CDR3 here is CSELRGTSGRAGSYEQYF. The CDR3 DNA follows: TGCAGTGAACTCCGGGGGACTAGCGGGAGGGCCGGATCCTACGAGCAGTACTTC.